This T cell receptor (beta chain) was captured in a study of blood T cells in healthy people across ages (dated by TCRdb to the mid-2010s). In the study overall: In model experiments, roughly one uniquely barcoded TCR beta cDNA molecule per two T cells was captured by template switching. To track age-related changes in TCR beta repertoire diversity, the study relied on deep sequencing normalized with unique cDNA molecular identifiers. The donors were divided into four age groups: young (average roughly 17 years), middle-aged (approximately 39), aged (about 61) and long-lived (around 87). To avoid experimental bias, donors of different ages were spread randomly across the sequencing lanes. The study analyzed two additional independent replicas of 1 million unique cDNA reads from the same blood draw for two donors, one aged 18 to 29 and one aged 80 or older.

Systemically healthy Caucasian individuals from Russia, 35 to 40 in total and aged about 6 to 95 years, were included as donors. About 9.6 milliliters of peripheral blood were collected from each donor into EDTA-treated Vacutainer tubes. PBMCs were isolated by Ficoll-Paque density-gradient centrifugation, with at least 6 million obtained per sample. Trizol reagent was used to extract total RNA from the PBMCs, yielding at least 6 micrograms per sample. For every donor, flow cytometry on a PBMC aliquot measured the percentage of naive CD45RAhigh/CD27high T cells. Overall results and qualifications from the work: As age increased, observed TCR beta diversity per million T cells dropped in a roughly linear way, and a significant reduction was already evident by age 40. Estimates of total diversity from one million sequenced T cells were regarded as lower bounds and underestimates. Since profiling was done on bulk unsorted PBMCs, naive and antigen-experienced compartments could not be conclusively compared. Donor CMV infection status was unknown, potentially confounding age-related changes in expanded clonotypes. The percentage of naive T cells measured by flow cytometry correlated strongly with observed TCR beta diversity. Compared with the aged group, the long-lived group had more naive CD4+ T cells, fewer expanded clones and increased TCR diversity, a pattern suggesting age selection.

Note on this clonotype: Its antigen is not yet known. No much larger clonotype is one base removed from it; base qualities were not supplied.

The CDR3, cysteine through phenylalanine, is 15 amino acids long. CDR3 DNA only is kept here, 45 bases in frame from base 1. Trimming takes 0 bases from V and 9 bases from J, and the germline ends sit 17 bases apart. CDR1 LGHDT and CDR2 YNNKEL are derived from the germline V gene (reference sequence). Library creation used 5' RACE. TCRdb records Illumina HiSeq 2500 as the sequencer. A second PCR of roughly 7 to 11 cycles was performed with a sample-barcoded 5' primer and a J-beta primer mix. A template-switch 5' adaptor carrying 12 random nucleotides introduced a unique molecular identifier onto each TCR beta cDNA molecule. Each sample yielded at least 3 million CDR3-containing paired-end reads. First-strand cDNA synthesis was performed from all RNA using the Mint cDNA synthesis kit, with priming by a TRBC-specific oligonucleotide. All cDNA was treated with uracil-DNA glycosylase and then went through a first 18-cycle PCR with the universal primers M1SS and BC2_uni_R. The source study handled its data this way. For normalization, 1 million high-quality reads, each with a distinct molecular identifier, were randomly selected from each sample. Instead of being binned into consensus sequences, reads with shared molecular identifiers were discarded. MiTCR, with a Q25 quality threshold and the strictest error-elimination algorithm, was used for CDR3 identification, clonotype clustering and error correction. A nonparametric unseen species model with Euler transformation was used to estimate a lower bound on total TCR beta diversity. TCRdb reworked the public reads: Q25 trimming with fastp, MiXCR clone assembly, productive beta chains retained. Merged by CDR3 protein, the rows form single entries marked with the most common genes and DNA. TCRdb's processing, not the authors' own work, is the source of the V and J calls. Across this sample there are 1.5 million to 2 million distinct CDR3 sequences, with 28% seen only once. Of the sample, 7% to 9% falls within the top ten clones.

The sequenced sample was blood. In this chain, TRBV3-1 is recombined with TRBJ2-5, with no D gene named confidently. The origin of this receptor is a woman in her 30s in good health. The bases read TGTGCCAGCAGCCAAGAGGTCAGGCTTTTTGAGGCCCAGTACTTC. It is translated as CASSQEVRLFEAQYF.